This TCR beta chain emerged from a study of blood T cell repertoires in COVID-19. On the study more broadly: There were acute and convalescent COVID-19 samples, and they came from the United States, Italy and Spain. T cells, B-cell-depleted T cells, or PBMCs provided the cDNA or gDNA that served as material.

Trimming removed 4 bases from V and 6 bases from J, with 15 bases in between. The CDR3 consists of 14 residues. Germline V CDR1 and CDR2: SGHTS, YDEGEE. Study processing details: Amplified reference gene primers provided the basis for estimating nucleated cell counts. TCRdb's copy holds only in-frame clones and misses some; the assay was immunoSEQ multiplex PCR. V and J calls and clone size are given by that table; D and trimming were obtained from the DNA. This sample carries about 130,000 clones, around 83% of them seen once, and the ten largest clones take 4.3%. This TCR was sampled from a human donor in a cohort sampled during active COVID-19. The chain employs TRBV5-8 and TRBJ2-3; the D gene is possibly TRBD1 (5 bases). Material for sequencing was peripheral blood. The CDR3 protein is CASSLGLGPDTQYF. In DNA, the CDR3 is TGTGCCAGCAGCCTCGGCCTGGGGCCGGATACGCAGTATTTT.